This T cell receptor beta chain came from a study of T-cell memory formation after mild COVID-19. Study-level background: The study found TCR clusters largely donor specific.

The study's findings and limits: Day 15 to 85 contracting clones showed balanced CD4/CD8; day 15 to 37 expanders favored CD4+. Cross-reactive memory seemingly joined, as some responding clones were found in pre-infection memory.

This clonotype was counted only a few times. Its antigen is unidentified. The CDR3 is made up of 15 amino acids. Germline loops: CDR1 SGHTA, CDR2 FQGTGA. V lost 8 bases and J 1 base, leaving 17 bases between the germline ends. The TCR alpha and TCR beta cDNA libraries, bearing sample barcodes and UMIs, were generated by 5'RACE using constant-segment primers. TCRdb reprocessed the 5' RACE reads via MiXCR and lists one record per CDR3 protein. This table has 200,000 to 300,000 distinct CDR3 sequences, roughly 9.4% appearing once. Sequenced: PBMCs or a T cell subset sorted from them (not recorded which). The TCR was taken from a man aged 18 to 30 who had mild COVID-19 (a few samples of this study predate the infection). Cell type and time point are not known. The V call is TRBV7-3, the J call TRBJ1-1; D is unresolved. Here the CDR3 reads CASSPLGRPNTEAFF. Here the CDR3 DNA reads TGTGCCAGCTCCCCCCTCGGTAGACCGAACACTGAAGCTTTCTTT.